A single count supports the clone carrying this TCR beta chain. The antigen is undetermined. The treatment was: oral pan-JAK inhibitor, 5-10 mg twice daily. This specimen belongs to a study of CD8+ T cells in alopecia areata. General observations from the study: Normal scalp showed lower clonality than lesional scalp, especially alopecia totalis/universalis.

This CDR3 comprises 13 residues. CDR1 and CDR2 (germline): MGHDK, SYGVNS. V was shortened by 0 bases and J by 4 bases, with 3 bases between the two germline ends. Following extraction, RNA underwent reverse transcription to cDNA, which served as the sequencing template. This table comes from immunoSEQ multiplex PCR, and its TCRdb copy is limited to in-frame clones, with some not included. The table includes approximately 150,000 clones, approximately 62% detected once. Sequencing was performed on CD4+ T cells sorted from blood, taken at week 24, from a patient treated with tofacitinib. V and J are TRBV25-1 and TRBJ1-4; D unclear. This clonotype was obtained from a human donor with alopecia areata. The CDR3 sequence: CASSEYSNEKLFF. The CDR3 coding sequence is TGTGCCAGCAGTGAATACAGTAATGAAAAACTGTTTTTT.